The 28 T cell receptor beta chains below all came from one sample that was sequenced in a study of T cell responses to AZD1222 COVID-19 vaccine. Clones were sequenced by immunoSEQ multiplex PCR, and TCRdb holds only the in-frame ones, with some missing. This sample has 150,000 to 200,000 clones; 85% to 95% occur once, and the top ten carry about 2.8%. The input for sequencing was peripheral blood, taken on day 0 of AZD1222 vaccination. The receptor source for this set is an adult in good health.

This sequence joins TRBV19 and TRBJ2-7; unclear D gene. The CDR3 is 15 amino acids. From germline, CDR1 is LNHDA and CDR2 SQIVND (reference sequence). V was clipped by 3 bases and J by 3 bases, with 15 bases between them. The CDR3 here is CASSISSVVFYEQYF. The CDR3 DNA follows: TGTGCCAGTAGTATTTCCAGCGTAGTCTTCTACGAGCAGTACTTC.

Written as DNA, the CDR3 is TGTGCCATCAGTGAACAGGGAGAGAATGGCTACACCTTC. It codes for CAISEQGENGYTF. V and J are TRBV10-3 and TRBJ1-2; TRBD1 is a possible D gene (6 bases). The germline CDR1 and CDR2 sequences are ENHRY and SYGVKD. The CDR3 is made up of 13 amino acids. V gave up 3 bases and J gave up 6 bases, with 11 bases separating them.

The chain carries TRBV7-2 and TRBJ2-3, with D perhaps TRBD2 (5 bases). V shed 8 bases and J shed 5 bases, with 14 bases lying between them. Germline lookup yields CDR1 SGHTA and CDR2 FQGNSA. The CDR3 spans 13 residues. The CDR3 sequence is CASLGNPKDTQYF. The DNA for the CDR3 is TGTGCCAGCCTCGGGAATCCGAAAGATACGCAGTATTTT.

The V and J genes are TRBV6-5 and TRBJ2-1; 10 nucleotides agree with TRBD2. The CDR3 extends over 15 amino acids. Germline CDR1 MNHEY, CDR2 SVGAGI. Germline trimming cut 4 bases from V and 7 bases from J; bases unmatched to any gene: 7. DNA of the CDR3: TGTGCCAGCAGTTCCCCGGTAGCGGGAGGAAATGAGCAGTTCTTC. Translated: CASSSPVAGGNEQFF.

The chain is built from TRBV11-2 and TRBJ1-3, with D unclear. Per the germline V gene, CDR1 is SGHAT and CDR2 is FQNNGV. The CDR3 loop spans 13 amino acids. Trimming removed 2 bases from V and 1 base from J, with 3 bases in between. The CDR3 protein is CASSLRSGNTIYF. The CDR3 DNA is TGTGCCAGCAGCTTACGGTCTGGAAACACCATATATTTT.

The chain links TRBV3-1 (or the pseudogene TRBV3-2) to TRBJ1-3; no clear D. The CDR3 has 13 residues. Germline CDR1 reads LGHDT; CDR2 reads YNNKEL (reference sequence). The V end was cut by 4 bases, the J end by 6 bases, with 10 bases between. CDR3 in amino acids: CASSRGSENTIYF. As DNA, the CDR3 is TGTGCCAGCAGCCGGGGAAGCGAAAACACCATATATTTT.

The V call is TRBV30, the J call TRBJ1-6; the D is unclear. Trimming took off 4 bases at V and 9 bases at J, with 13 bases between the two ends. Germline assignment: CDR1 GTSNPN and CDR2 SVGIG (reference sequence). This CDR3 has 13 residues. The CDR3 is CAWNYGLGSPLHF. In nucleotides, the CDR3 is TGTGCCTGGAATTACGGGCTGGGTTCACCCCTCCACTTT.

The genes are TRBV3-1 (or the pseudogene TRBV3-2) and TRBJ1-2; the D gene is possibly TRBD1 (6 bases). V was trimmed by 1 base and J by 1 base, leaving 13 bases between them. This CDR3 spans 16 amino acids. Germline lookup yields CDR1 LGHDT and CDR2 YNNKEL (reference sequence). CDR3 in DNA: TGTGCCAGCAGCCAAGGGCCAGGGGCGAATAACTATGGCTACACCTTC. As protein: CASSQGPGANNYGYTF.

CDR3 in amino acids: CASSSTERYEQYF. The CDR3 DNA reads TGTGCCAGCTCTTCGACAGAGCGCTACGAGCAGTACTTC. The rearrangement links TRBV18 to TRBJ2-7; possibly TRBD1 for D (5 bases). CDR1 and CDR2 from the germline V gene are KGHSH and LQKENI. The CDR3 consists of 13 residues. The V end was cut by 6 bases, the J end by 3 bases, with 12 bases between.

This clone has a single count. The chain is built from TRBV7-2 and TRBJ2-4; no reliable D call. This CDR3 region has 15 residues. The ends were cut back, 3 bases at V and 3 bases at J, with 12 bases in the middle. Per the germline V gene, CDR1 is SGHTA and CDR2 is FQGNSA. The CDR3 sequence is CASSFRIGGKNIQYF. The CDR3 DNA sequence: TGTGCCAGCAGCTTCCGTATCGGTGGCAAAAACATTCAGTACTTC.

The chain joins TRBV4-1 to TRBJ2-7, with TRBD2 matching over 8 bases. The CDR3 runs to 13 residues. CDR1 and CDR2 from the germline V gene are MGHRA and YSYEKL. Trimming at V came to 4 bases and at J to 4 bases, leaving 3 bases not matched to a gene. The CDR3 reads CASSRGGRYEQYF. The CDR3 bases are TGCGCCAGCAGCCGCGGGGGGCGGTACGAGCAGTACTTC.

The chain uses TRBV5-4 and TRBJ1-5, with D maybe TRBD1 (5 bases). The CDR3 covers 15 residues. Deletions cut 0 bases from V and 4 bases from J, with 11 bases between. Germline CDR1 reads SGHNT; CDR2 reads YYREEE (reference sequence). The CDR3 nucleotides read TGTGCCAGCAGCTTGGCCCCATGGGGGAATCAGCCCCAGCATTTT. Translation: CASSLAPWGNQPQHF. Full variable domain (remainder filled in from reference TRBV5-4 and TRBJ1-5): ETGVTQSPTHLIKTRGQQVTLRCSSQSGHNTVSWYQQALGQGPQFIFQYYREEENGRGNFPPRFSGLQFPNYSSELNVNALELDDSALYLCASSLAPWGNQPQHFGDGTRLSIL.

This rearrangement joins TRBV19 to TRBJ2-7; D gene unclear. This CDR3 is built from 15 residues. Trimming shortened V by 5 bases and J by 1 base, and 15 bases separated the two germline ends. Germline V CDR1 and CDR2: LNHDA, SQIVND (reference sequence). CDR3 amino acids: CASSAGVTTSYEQYF. The CDR3, as DNA: TGTGCCAGTAGTGCTGGAGTCACCACTTCCTACGAGCAGTACTTC.

The table lists this clone with a count of one. This chain links TRBV6-4 with TRBJ2-1, with D tentatively TRBD2 (5 bases). The germline gives CDR1 MRHNA, CDR2 SNTAGT. The V and J ends lost 6 bases and 5 bases respectively, with 11 bases between them. The CDR3 covers 13 residues. Written as DNA, the CDR3 is TGTGCCAGCAGACTAGATTCACACAATGAGCAGTTCTTC. Protein sequence: CASRLDSHNEQFF.

The gene calls are TRBV6-5 and TRBJ2-1; TRBD1 matches 7 bases. The CDR3 has 15 residues. The V and J ends lost 0 bases and 5 bases, in that order; junction bases with no gene match: 4. CDR1 MNHEY and CDR2 SVGAGI come from the germline V gene. The CDR3 sequence is CASSYSTGRNNEQFF. The CDR3 DNA follows: TGTGCCAGCAGTTACTCGACAGGGCGGAACAATGAGCAGTTCTTC.

The chain has TRBV5-4 and TRBJ2-4; unclear D gene. The germline V gene encodes CDR1 SGHNT and CDR2 YYREEE (reference sequence). Trimming left V 4 bases short and J 6 bases short, with 11 bases between. The CDR3 sequence is 13 residues long. In DNA, the CDR3 is TGTGCCAGCAGCGGGAATTTAGGAAACATTCAGTACTTC. It is translated as CASSGNLGNIQYF.

J is TRBJ1-1 and V is TRBV27; D might be TRBD1 (5 bases). CDR1 is MNHEY and CDR2 is SMNVEV in the germline V gene (reference sequence). The CDR3 is 11 residues long. V dropped 3 bases and J dropped 10 bases, with 9 bases sitting between them. The DNA for the CDR3 is TGTGCCAGCAGTTTCTGGGGCGGAGCTTTCTTT. It codes for CASSFWGGAFF.

The rearrangement uses TRBV18 and TRBJ2-7; a weak D match, TRBD2 (5 bases). Trimming removed 5 bases from V and 0 bases from J, with 14 bases in between. CDR3 size: 15 residues. Germline V gene data show CDR1 as KGHSH and CDR2 as LQKENI. This chain's CDR3 is CASSSGEGSSYEQYF. The CDR3 nucleotides read TGTGCCAGCTCAAGCGGAGAGGGCAGCTCCTACGAGCAGTACTTC.

A single count supports this clone. The rearrangement links TRBV4-1 to TRBJ1-1; D is unresolved. The germline V gene has CDR1 MGHRA and CDR2 YSYEKL. Trimming shortened V by 4 bases and J by 1 base, and 13 bases separated the two germline ends. There are 15 residues in the CDR3. CDR3 sequence: CASSRVEGKNTEAFF. DNA of the CDR3: TGCGCCAGCAGCCGGGTTGAGGGTAAGAACACTGAAGCTTTCTTT.

V usage is TRBV11-2 and J usage is TRBJ1-2, with D tentatively TRBD1 (6 bases). The germline CDR1 and CDR2 sequences are SGHAT and FQNNGV. This CDR3 is built from 13 residues. The V and J ends lost 11 bases and 2 bases respectively, with 15 bases between them. Here the CDR3 DNA reads TGTGCCGGGGGGGGGACACCCAACTATGGCTACACCTTC. Translated, it gives CAGGGTPNYGYTF. The complete variable domain, with remaining parts taken from reference TRBV11-2 and TRBJ1-2, reads EAGVAQSPRYKIIEKRQSVAFWCNPISGHATLYWYQQILGQGPKLLIQFQNNGVVDDSQLPKDRFSAERLKGVDSTLKIQPAKLEDSAVYLCAGGGTPNYGYTFGSGTRLTVV.

This chain links TRBV5-4 with TRBJ2-3; TRBD2 is a possible D gene (5 bases). This CDR3 has 17 amino acids. The germline V gene encodes CDR1 SGHNT and CDR2 YYREEE (reference sequence). Trimming pared 0 bases from V and 1 base from J, leaving 15 bases between. This chain's CDR3 is CASSLEGRRGGTDTQYF. The CDR3 DNA reads TGTGCCAGCAGCTTGGAGGGTCGTCGGGGAGGCACAGATACGCAGTATTTT.

This chain uses TRBV5-8 with TRBJ2-3, with TRBD2 matching 10 bases. Germline trimming cut 0 bases from V and 6 bases from J; bases unmatched to any gene: 19. From germline, CDR1 is SGHTS and CDR2 YDEGEE. The CDR3 runs to 20 residues. CDR3: CASSLAIASGRLRGMDTQYF. The CDR3 DNA sequence: TGTGCCAGCAGCTTGGCCATCGCTAGCGGGAGATTGAGAGGGATGGATACGCAGTATTTT.

The J gene is TRBJ2-7, the V gene TRBV18, with 7 positions matching TRBD1. Losses at the gene ends were 4 bases for V and 6 bases for J; bases not matched to a gene: 9. The CDR3 is 14 residues long. The V gene's germline CDR1 is KGHSH and CDR2 LQKENI. CDR3: CASSLKQGEGEQYF. In DNA form, the CDR3 reads TGTGCCAGCTCACTAAAGCAGGGGGAAGGCGAGCAGTACTTC.

Concerning this clone itself: This CDR3 is also generated by other DNA sequences in the sample. The J gene is TRBJ2-7, the V gene TRBV18; D is uncertain. This CDR3 comprises 14 residues. Per the germline V gene, CDR1 is KGHSH and CDR2 is LQKENI. Trimming took 2 bases from V and 0 from J, leaving 8 bases between them. CDR3 region: CASSPLRSSYEQYF. CDR3 coding DNA: TGTGCCAGCTCACCATTGCGGAGCTCCTACGAGCAGTACTTC.

For this clone: The same CDR3 arises from other DNA sequences in this sample as well. The chain is built from TRBV30 and TRBJ1-1; no reliable D call. The CDR3 extends over 12 amino acids. The V and J ends lost 0 bases and 0 bases respectively, with 2 bases between them. Germline CDR1 reads GTSNPN; CDR2 reads SVGIG (reference sequence). The CDR3 DNA is TGTGCCTGGAGTGTAGTGAACACTGAAGCTTTCTTT. Protein sequence: CAWSVVNTEAFF.

The chain combines TRBV29-1 with TRBJ2-7; 13 nucleotides align to TRBD2. CDR3 length: 12 residues. V lost 6 bases to trimming and J lost 6 bases; unmatched junction nucleotides: 2. Looked up from germline, CDR1 is SQVTM and CDR2 is ANQGSEA. This CDR3 is CSVRLAGGEQYF. CDR3 nucleotides: TGCAGCGTACGACTAGCGGGAGGCGAGCAGTACTTC.

This chain uses TRBV24-1 with TRBJ2-2; D unresolved. V was shortened by 6 bases and J by 1 base, with 14 bases between the two germline ends. The CDR3 runs to 16 residues. From germline, CDR1 is KGHDR and CDR2 SFDVKD. CDR3 residues: CATSTTASGNTGELFF. The CDR3 nucleotides are TGTGCCACCAGTACTACCGCGTCCGGGAACACCGGGGAGCTGTTTTTT.

The genes are TRBV4-1 and TRBJ2-7; the match to TRBD1 covers 8 bases. The CDR3 loop spans 15 amino acids. The germline gives CDR1 MGHRA, CDR2 YSYEKL. V dropped 3 bases and J dropped 2; count of bases not matched to a gene: 6. The CDR3 DNA reads as TGCGCCAGCAGCCATACCGGGACAGGTACCTACGAGCAGTACTTC. This translates into CASSHTGTGTYEQYF.